A single T cell receptor beta chain is shown here with its context. Its antigen is still unknown. This CDR3 region has 16 residues. The germline V gene encodes CDR1 LGHNA and CDR2 YSLEER. V was pared by 1 base and J by 4 bases, with 6 bases of the junction left unmatched. The data were taken from a study of shared clonotypes between healthy human individuals. Study-level background: Every donor yielded three CD4 naive, three CD4 memory, two CD8 naive and one CD8 memory plate. Notes on the study in general: Even with large depth, rarefaction showed that sorted-subset sequencing was incomplete. Generation probabilities of non-shared clonotypes were lower (relative to those shared by all four donors).

Naive CD8 populations comprised CD45RO-negative cells positively selected for CCR7, excluding terminally differentiated effector memory CD45RA+ cells. The table came from immunoSEQ multiplex PCR; TCRdb's copy has only in-frame clones and leaves some out. The repertoire includes about 2 million clones, less than 95% of them detected once, and 1% to 1.5% sits in the top ten. This chain uses TRBV4-3 with TRBJ1-1, with 10 bases aligning to TRBD1. Specimen: naive CD8+ T cells sorted from blood. The source is a man aged 18 to 30 in good health. The CDR3 spells CASSQGTGGVGTEAFF. The CDR3 nucleotides read TGCGCCAGCAGCCAAGGGACAGGGGGAGTCGGCACTGAAGCTTTCTTT.